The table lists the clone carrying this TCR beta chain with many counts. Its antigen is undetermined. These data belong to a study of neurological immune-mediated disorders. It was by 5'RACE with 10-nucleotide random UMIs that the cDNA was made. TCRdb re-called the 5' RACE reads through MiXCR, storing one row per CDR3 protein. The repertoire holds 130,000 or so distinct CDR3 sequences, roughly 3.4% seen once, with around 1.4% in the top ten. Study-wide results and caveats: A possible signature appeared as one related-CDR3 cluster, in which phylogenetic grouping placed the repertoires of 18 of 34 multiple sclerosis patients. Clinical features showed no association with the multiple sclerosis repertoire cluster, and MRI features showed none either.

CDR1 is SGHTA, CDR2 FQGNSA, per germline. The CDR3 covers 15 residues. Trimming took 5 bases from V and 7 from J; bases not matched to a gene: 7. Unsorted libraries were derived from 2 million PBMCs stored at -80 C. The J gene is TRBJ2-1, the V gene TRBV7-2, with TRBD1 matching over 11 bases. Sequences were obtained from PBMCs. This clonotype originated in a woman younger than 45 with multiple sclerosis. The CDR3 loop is CASSPDRGRLNEQFF. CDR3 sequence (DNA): TGTGCCAGCAGCCCGGACAGGGGGCGCCTGAATGAGCAGTTCTTC. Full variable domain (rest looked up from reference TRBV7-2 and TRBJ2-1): GAGVSQSPSNKVTEKGKDVELRCDPISGHTALYWYRQSLGQGLEFLIYFQGNSAPDKSGLPSDRFSAERTGGSVSTLTIQRTQQEDSAVYLCASSPDRGRLNEQFFGPGTRLTVL.